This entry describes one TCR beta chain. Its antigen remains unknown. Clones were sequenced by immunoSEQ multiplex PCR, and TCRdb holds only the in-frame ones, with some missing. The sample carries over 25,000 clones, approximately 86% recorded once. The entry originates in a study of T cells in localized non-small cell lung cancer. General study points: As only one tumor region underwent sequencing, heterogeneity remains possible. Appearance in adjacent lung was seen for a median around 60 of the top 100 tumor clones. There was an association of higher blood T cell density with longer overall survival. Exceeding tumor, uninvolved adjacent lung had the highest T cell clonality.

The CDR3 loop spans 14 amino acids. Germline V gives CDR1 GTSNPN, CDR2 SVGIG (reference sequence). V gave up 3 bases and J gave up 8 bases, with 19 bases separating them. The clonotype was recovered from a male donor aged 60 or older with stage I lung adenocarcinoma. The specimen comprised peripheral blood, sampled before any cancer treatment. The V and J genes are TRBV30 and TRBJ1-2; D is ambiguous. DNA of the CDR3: TGTGCCTGGAGGGGATCCGGGCCCCCGGGGGGCTACACCTTC. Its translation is CAWRGSGPPGGYTF.